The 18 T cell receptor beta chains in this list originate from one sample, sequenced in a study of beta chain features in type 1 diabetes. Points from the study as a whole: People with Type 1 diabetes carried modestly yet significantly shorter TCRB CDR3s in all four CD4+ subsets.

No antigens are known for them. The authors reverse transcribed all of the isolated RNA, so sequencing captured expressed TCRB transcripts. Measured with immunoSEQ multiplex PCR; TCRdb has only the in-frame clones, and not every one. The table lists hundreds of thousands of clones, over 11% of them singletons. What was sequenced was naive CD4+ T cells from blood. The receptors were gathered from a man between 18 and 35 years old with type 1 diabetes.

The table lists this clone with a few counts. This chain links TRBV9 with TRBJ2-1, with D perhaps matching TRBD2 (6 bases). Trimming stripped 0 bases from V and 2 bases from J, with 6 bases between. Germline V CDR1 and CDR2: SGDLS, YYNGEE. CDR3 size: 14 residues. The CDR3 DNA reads TGTGCCAGCAGCGTAGTAGCGGCCTACAATGAGCAGTTCTTC. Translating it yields CASSVVAAYNEQFF.

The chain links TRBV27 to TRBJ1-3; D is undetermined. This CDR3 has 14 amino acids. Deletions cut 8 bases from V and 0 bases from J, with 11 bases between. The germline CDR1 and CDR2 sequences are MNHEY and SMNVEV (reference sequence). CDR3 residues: CASQAASSGNTIYF. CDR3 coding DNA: TGTGCCAGCCAGGCAGCTTCCTCTGGAAACACCATATATTTT.

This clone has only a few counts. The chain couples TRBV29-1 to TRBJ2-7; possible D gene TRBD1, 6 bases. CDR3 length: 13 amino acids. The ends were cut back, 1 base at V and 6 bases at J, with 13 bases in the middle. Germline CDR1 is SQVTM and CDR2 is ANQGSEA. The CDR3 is CSVEGRNRAEQYF. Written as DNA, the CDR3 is TGCAGCGTTGAAGGTAGAAACAGGGCCGAGCAGTACTTC.

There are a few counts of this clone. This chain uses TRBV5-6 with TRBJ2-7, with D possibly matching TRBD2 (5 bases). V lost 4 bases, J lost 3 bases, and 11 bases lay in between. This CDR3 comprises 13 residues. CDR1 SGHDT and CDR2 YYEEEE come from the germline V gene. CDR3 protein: CASSPGWIYEQYF. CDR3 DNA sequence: TGTGCCAGCAGCCCGGGGTGGATCTACGAGCAGTACTTC.

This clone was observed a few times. This CDR3 is CASSQLAGGFSSYEQYF. Written as DNA, the CDR3 is TGCGCCAGCAGTCAGCTAGCGGGAGGATTCAGCTCCTACGAGCAGTACTTC. This chain links TRBV23-1 with TRBJ2-7; 11 bases are shared with TRBD2. TRBV23-1 is an ORF, with its function uncertain. The CDR3 runs to 17 residues. Trimming cost V 3 bases and J 0 bases; bases outside gene matches: 7.

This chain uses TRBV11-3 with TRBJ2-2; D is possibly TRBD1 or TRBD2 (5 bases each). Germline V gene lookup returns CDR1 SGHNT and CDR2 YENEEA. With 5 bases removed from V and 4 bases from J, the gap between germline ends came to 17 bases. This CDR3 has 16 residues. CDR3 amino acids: CASSPVHGAATGELFF. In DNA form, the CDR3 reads TGTGCCAGCAGCCCAGTGCACGGGGCAGCCACCGGGGAGCTGTTTTTT.

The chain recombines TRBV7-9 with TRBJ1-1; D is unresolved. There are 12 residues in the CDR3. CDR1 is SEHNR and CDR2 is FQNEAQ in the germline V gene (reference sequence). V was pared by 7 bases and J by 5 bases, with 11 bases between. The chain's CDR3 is CASTPGNTEAFF. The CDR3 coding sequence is TGTGCCAGCACCCCTGGGAATACTGAAGCTTTCTTT.

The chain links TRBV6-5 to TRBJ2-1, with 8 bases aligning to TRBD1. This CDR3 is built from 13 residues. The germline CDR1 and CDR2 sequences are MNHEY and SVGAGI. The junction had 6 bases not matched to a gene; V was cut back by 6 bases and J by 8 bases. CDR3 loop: CASRGTGGDEQFF. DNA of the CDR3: TGTGCCAGCAGGGGGACAGGAGGGGATGAGCAGTTCTTC.

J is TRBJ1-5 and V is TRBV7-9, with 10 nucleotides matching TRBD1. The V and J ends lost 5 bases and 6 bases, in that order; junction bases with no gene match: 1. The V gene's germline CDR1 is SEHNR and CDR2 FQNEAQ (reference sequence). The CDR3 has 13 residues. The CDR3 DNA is TGTGCCAGCAGCGGGACAGGGGTTCAGCCCCAGCATTTT. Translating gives CASSGTGVQPQHF.

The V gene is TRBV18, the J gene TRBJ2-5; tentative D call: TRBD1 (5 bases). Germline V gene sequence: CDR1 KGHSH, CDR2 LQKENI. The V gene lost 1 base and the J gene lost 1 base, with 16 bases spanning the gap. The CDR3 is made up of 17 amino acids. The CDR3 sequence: CASSPQKFRVGQETQYF. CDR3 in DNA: TGTGCCAGCTCACCACAGAAATTCAGGGTTGGCCAAGAGACCCAGTACTTC.

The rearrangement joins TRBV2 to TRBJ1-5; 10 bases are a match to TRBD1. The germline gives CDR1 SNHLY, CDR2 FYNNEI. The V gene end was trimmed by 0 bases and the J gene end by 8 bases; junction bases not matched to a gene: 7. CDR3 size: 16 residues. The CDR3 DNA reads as TGTGCCAGCAGTGAAGCGGGGGGGACAGGGGATGAGCCCCAGCATTTT. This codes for CASSEAGGTGDEPQHF.

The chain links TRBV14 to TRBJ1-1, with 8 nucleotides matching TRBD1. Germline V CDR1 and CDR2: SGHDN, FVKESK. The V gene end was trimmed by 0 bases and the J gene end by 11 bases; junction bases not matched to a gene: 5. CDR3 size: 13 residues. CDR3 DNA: TGTGCCAGCAGCCAAGAACGGACAGGGAACGCTTTCTTT. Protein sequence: CASSQERTGNAFF.

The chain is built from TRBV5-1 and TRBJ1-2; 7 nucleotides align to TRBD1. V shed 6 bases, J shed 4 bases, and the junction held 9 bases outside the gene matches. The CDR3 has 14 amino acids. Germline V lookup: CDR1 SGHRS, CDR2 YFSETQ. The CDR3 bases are TGCGCCAGCACCACAGGGGAATTTACCTATGGCTACACCTTC. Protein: CASTTGEFTYGYTF.

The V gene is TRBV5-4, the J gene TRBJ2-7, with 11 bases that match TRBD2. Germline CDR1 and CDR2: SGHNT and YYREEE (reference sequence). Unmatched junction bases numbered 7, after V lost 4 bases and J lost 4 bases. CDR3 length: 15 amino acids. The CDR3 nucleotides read TGTGCCAGCAGCCCTAGCGGGGGGAGGACTTACGAGCAGTACTTC. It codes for CASSPSGGRTYEQYF.

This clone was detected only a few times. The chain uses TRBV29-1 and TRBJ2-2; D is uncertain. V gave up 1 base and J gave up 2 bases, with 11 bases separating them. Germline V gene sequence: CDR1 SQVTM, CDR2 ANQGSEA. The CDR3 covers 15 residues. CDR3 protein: CSVEGDPDNTGELFF. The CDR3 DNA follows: TGCAGCGTTGAAGGTGATCCAGACAACACCGGGGAGCTGTTTTTT.

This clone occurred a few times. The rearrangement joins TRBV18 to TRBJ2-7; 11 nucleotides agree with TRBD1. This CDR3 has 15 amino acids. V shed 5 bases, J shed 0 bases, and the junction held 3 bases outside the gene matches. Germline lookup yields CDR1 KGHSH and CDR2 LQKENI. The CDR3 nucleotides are TGTGCCAGCTCATCCGGGACAGGGGGCTCCTACGAGCAGTACTTC. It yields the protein CASSSGTGGSYEQYF.

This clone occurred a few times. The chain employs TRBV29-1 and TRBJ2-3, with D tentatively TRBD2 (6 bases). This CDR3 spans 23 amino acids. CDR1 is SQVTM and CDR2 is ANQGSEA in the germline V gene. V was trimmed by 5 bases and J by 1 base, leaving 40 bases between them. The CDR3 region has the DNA TGCAGCGTTAAAAGCCCCGGGACTGAGACTCCCTTTCCCTCTAGTCTCCGCACAGATACGCAGTATTTT. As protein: CSVKSPGTETPFPSSLRTDTQYF.

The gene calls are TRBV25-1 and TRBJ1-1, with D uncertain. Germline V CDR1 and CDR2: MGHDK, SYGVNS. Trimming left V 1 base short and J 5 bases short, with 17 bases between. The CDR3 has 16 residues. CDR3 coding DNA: TGTGCCAGCAGTGAATCTCAGCGGCCACTGGGGACTGAAGCTTTCTTT. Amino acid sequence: CASSESQRPLGTEAFF.